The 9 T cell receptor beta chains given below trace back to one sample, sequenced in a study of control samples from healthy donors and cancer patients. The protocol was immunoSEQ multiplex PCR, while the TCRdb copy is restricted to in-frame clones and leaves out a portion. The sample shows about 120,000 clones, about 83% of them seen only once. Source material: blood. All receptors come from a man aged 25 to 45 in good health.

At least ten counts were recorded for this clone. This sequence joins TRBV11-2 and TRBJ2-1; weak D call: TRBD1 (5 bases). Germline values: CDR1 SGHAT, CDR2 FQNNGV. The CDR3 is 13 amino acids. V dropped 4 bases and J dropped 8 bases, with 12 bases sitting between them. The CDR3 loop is CASSSPTGDEQFF. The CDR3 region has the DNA TGTGCCAGCAGCTCCCCCACAGGAGATGAGCAGTTCTTC.

The CDR3, as DNA: TGTGCCAGCAGCTTAGTAGGGCGGACAGCCTCTGGAAACACCATATATTTT. Translating gives CASSLVGRTASGNTIYF. The chain employs TRBV11-2 and TRBJ1-3; D perhaps matches TRBD1 (6 bases). This CDR3 spans 17 amino acids. In germline, CDR1 is SGHAT, CDR2 FQNNGV. Between the trimmed V and J ends, which lost 1 base and 0 bases, there was a span of 13 bases.

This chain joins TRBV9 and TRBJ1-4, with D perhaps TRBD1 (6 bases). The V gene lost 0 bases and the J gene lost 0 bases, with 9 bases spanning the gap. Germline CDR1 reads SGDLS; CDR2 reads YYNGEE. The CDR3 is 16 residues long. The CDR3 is CASSVGQGSTNEKLFF. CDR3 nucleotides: TGTGCCAGCAGCGTAGGGCAGGGGTCAACTAATGAAAAACTGTTTTTT.

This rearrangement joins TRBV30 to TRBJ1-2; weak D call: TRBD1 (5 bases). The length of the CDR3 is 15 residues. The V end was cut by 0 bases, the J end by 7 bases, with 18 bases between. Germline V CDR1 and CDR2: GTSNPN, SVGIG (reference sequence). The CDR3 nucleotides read TGTGCCTGGAGTGTGGTTCGGCAGGGTGGAGGTGGCTACACCTTC. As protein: CAWSVVRQGGGGYTF.

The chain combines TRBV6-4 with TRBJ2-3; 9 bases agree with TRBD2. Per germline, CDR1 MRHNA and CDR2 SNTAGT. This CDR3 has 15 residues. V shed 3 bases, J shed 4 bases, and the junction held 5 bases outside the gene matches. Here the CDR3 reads CASSEGGGAADTQYF. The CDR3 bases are TGTGCCAGCAGTGAAGGCGGGGGGGCAGCAGATACGCAGTATTTT.

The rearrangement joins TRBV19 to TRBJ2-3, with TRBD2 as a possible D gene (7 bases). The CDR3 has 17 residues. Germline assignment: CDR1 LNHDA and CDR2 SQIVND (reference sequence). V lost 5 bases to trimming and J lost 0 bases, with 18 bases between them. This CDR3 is CASSPYIGGGSTDTQYF. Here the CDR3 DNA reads TGTGCCAGTAGTCCGTATATAGGCGGGGGCAGCACAGATACGCAGTATTTT.

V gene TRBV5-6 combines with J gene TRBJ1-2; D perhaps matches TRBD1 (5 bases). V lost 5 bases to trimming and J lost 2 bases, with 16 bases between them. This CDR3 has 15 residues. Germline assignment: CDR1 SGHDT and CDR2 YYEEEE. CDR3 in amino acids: CASRTAEGLNYGYTF. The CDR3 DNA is TGTGCCAGCAGGACGGCGGAGGGGCTAAACTATGGCTACACCTTC.

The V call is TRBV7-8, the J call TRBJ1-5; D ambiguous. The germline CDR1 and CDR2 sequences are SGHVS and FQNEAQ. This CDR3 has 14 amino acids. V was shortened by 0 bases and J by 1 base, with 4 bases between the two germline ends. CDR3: CASSLARSNQPQHF. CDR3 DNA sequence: TGTGCCAGCAGCTTAGCCAGGAGCAATCAGCCCCAGCATTTT.

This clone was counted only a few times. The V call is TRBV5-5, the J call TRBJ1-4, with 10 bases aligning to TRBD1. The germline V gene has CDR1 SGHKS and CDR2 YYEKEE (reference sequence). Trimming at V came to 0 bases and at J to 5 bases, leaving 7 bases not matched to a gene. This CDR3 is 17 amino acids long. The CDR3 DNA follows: TGTGCCAGCAGCTTGGGGTCGACAGGGGGCGGGAATGAAAAACTGTTTTTT. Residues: CASSLGSTGGGNEKLFF.